This T cell receptor beta chain was sequenced during a study of blood T cell repertoires in COVID-19. This clone has just a few counts. J lost 6 bases, V lost 6 bases, and 16 bases had no gene match. Germline lookup yields CDR1 LNHDA and CDR2 SQIVND (reference sequence). CDR3 length equals 18 residues. Method: immunoSEQ multiplex PCR; TCRdb's copy keeps in-frame clones and lacks some. The table lists 150,000 to 160,000 clones, about nine tenths of them singletons, with 2.4% in the top ten. This sequence originates from a woman in her sixties or seventies with acute or convalescent COVID-19. The source material was peripheral blood. V usage is TRBV19 and J usage is TRBJ1-5; 11 bases fit TRBD1. CDR3 sequence reads: CASSPGAPGQGGPQPQHF. The CDR3 DNA sequence: TGTGCCAGTAGCCCCGGAGCACCGGGACAGGGGGGCCCTCAGCCCCAGCATTTT.